This T cell receptor (beta chain) was observed in a study of blood T cell repertoires in COVID-19. Across the study: PBMCs, B-cell-depleted T cells, or T cells were the source of the cDNA or gDNA that made up the material.

As processed by the authors: Reference gene primer amplification in the assay estimated nucleated cell counts. TCRdb's table, derived via immunoSEQ multiplex PCR, lists solely in-frame clones and lacks some. That table gives V, J and clone size, and the DNA gave D and trimming. The data show over 55,000 clones, around 87% seen once. The CDR3 has 13 residues. Germline loops: CDR1 SGHNT, CDR2 YYREEE (reference sequence). Trimming stripped 4 bases from V and 0 bases from J, with 7 bases between. Sequencing used peripheral blood. This clonotype was obtained from a man aged 50-59 years with active COVID-19. The rearrangement uses TRBV5-4 and TRBJ1-1; possibly TRBD1 for D (5 bases). CDR3 nucleotides: TGTGCCAGCAGCCGGACATTGAACACTGAAGCTTTCTTT. Translating gives CASSRTLNTEAFF.